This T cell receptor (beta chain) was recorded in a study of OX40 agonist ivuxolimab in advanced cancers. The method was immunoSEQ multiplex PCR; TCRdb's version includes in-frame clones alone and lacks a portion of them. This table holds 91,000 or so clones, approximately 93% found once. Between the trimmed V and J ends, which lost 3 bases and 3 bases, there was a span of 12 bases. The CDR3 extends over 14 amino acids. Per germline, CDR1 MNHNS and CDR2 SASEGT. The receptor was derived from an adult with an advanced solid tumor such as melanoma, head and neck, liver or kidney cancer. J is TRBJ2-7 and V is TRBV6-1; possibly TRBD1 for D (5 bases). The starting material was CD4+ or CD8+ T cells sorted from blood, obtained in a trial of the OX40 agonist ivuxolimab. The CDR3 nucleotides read TGTGCCAGCAGTGAGGGGCCAATGTTCTACGAGCAGTACTTC. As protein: CASSEGPMFYEQYF.